This T cell receptor beta chain was captured in a study of naive and memory T cell subsets. Ligated cDNA underwent four rounds of PCR with nested alpha and beta constant region primers and SP2. TCRdb reprocessed the 5' RACE reads via MiXCR and lists one record per CDR3 protein. The data hold tens of thousands of distinct CDR3 sequences, with 4.7% observed a single time. TCR cDNA received a 3' ligated oligonucleotide that carried a UMI. Whole blood, roughly 2.5 ml, came from adult healthy volunteers. This clonotype has at least ten counts. This TCR was sampled from a female donor in good health.

The CDR3 protein is CASSLHRGADTQYF. In DNA, the CDR3 is TGTGCCAGCAGCCTACACAGGGGAGCAGATACGCAGTATTTT. The rearrangement uses TRBV7-2 and TRBJ2-3, with 7 bases that match TRBD1. V lost 5 bases to trimming and J lost 4 bases; unmatched junction nucleotides: 6. Per germline, CDR1 SGHTA and CDR2 FQGNSA. The CDR3 covers 14 residues.